The subject of this entry is one TCR beta chain. What it binds is unknown. The CDR3 is 12 amino acids. V lost 1 base, J lost 8 bases, and 6 bases lay in between. Looked up from germline, CDR1 is SEHNR and CDR2 is FQNEAQ (reference sequence). This table comes from immunoSEQ multiplex PCR, and its TCRdb copy is limited to in-frame clones, with some not included. The table includes tens of thousands of clones, about 87% detected once. The sample comes from a study of OX40 agonist ivuxolimab in advanced cancers. The overall study: Prior checkpoint blockade (anti-PD-1, anti-PD-L1 or anti-CTLA-4) was permitted; around 39% had it.

General study points: On average, CD8+ T cells had more expanded clones than CD4+.

This sequence originates from an adult with an advanced solid tumor such as melanoma, head and neck, liver or kidney cancer. Specimen: CD4+ or CD8+ T cells sorted from blood, collected in a trial of the OX40 agonist ivuxolimab. V and J are TRBV7-9 and TRBJ2-1; tentatively, D is TRBD2 (6 bases). The CDR3 bases are TGTGCCAGCAGCTTAGTAGCGGATGAGCAGTTCTTC. It translates to CASSLVADEQFF.